Below are 27 T cell receptor beta chains sequenced from a single sample in a study of blood T cell repertoires in COVID-19. Only in-frame clones appear in the TCRdb table, and some are missing; sequencing was by immunoSEQ multiplex PCR. The table has 60,000 to 75,000 clones, around nine tenths seen once. The material sequenced was peripheral blood. These receptors were taken from a woman in her sixties with acute or convalescent COVID-19.

The chain is built from TRBV18 and TRBJ1-1, with D hard to call. In germline, CDR1 is KGHSH, CDR2 LQKENI. Trimming removed 6 bases from V and 4 bases from J, with 12 bases in between. The CDR3 totals 13 residues. In DNA form, the CDR3 reads TGTGCCAGCTCTCGGGGAGATGCCACTGAAGCTTTCTTT. This gives the protein CASSRGDATEAFF.

In its sample, this clone was seen a few times. V and J are TRBV4-2 and TRBJ2-5; 7 bases fit TRBD2. With V trimmed by 0 bases and J by 5 bases, 6 bases remained unmatched. CDR3 length equals 15 residues. Germline values: CDR1 LGHNA, CDR2 YNFKEQ. CDR3 in DNA: TGTGCCAGCAGCCAAGAGGGGAGGGCTTGGGAGACCCAGTACTTC. It encodes CASSQEGRAWETQYF.

The rearrangement joins TRBV6-5 to TRBJ2-5, with 7 bases that match TRBD1. CDR3 size: 13 residues. The germline gives CDR1 MNHEY, CDR2 SVGAGI. The V and J ends lost 5 bases and 5 bases, in that order; junction bases with no gene match: 5. This CDR3 is CASSPARGETQYF. The CDR3 DNA sequence: TGTGCCAGCAGTCCAGCCAGGGGGGAGACCCAGTACTTC.

The chain employs TRBV2 and TRBJ2-3, with 7 positions matching TRBD1. J lost 3 bases, V lost 7 bases, and 4 bases had no gene match. The CDR3 has 13 amino acids. CDR1 is SNHLY, CDR2 FYNNEI, per germline. This CDR3 reads CASTRGRTDTQYF. CDR3 DNA: TGTGCCAGCACGAGGGGGCGAACAGATACGCAGTATTTT.

The chain couples TRBV30 to TRBJ2-2, with 7 nucleotides matching TRBD1. Trimming removed 7 bases from V and 0 bases from J; junction bases left unmatched: 5. Germline V gene lookup returns CDR1 GTSNPN and CDR2 SVGIG (reference sequence). The CDR3 has 14 residues. CDR3 sequence reads: CAFKQGTNTGELFF. The CDR3 DNA sequence: TGTGCCTTTAAACAGGGGACGAACACCGGGGAGCTGTTTTTT.

About this clone: Other DNA variants within this sample encode the same CDR3. V is TRBV10-3 and J is TRBJ2-5; the match to TRBD2 covers 8 bases. The ends lost 0 bases at V and 4 bases at J; junction bases unmatched: 1. The CDR3 totals 14 residues. CDR1 ENHRY and CDR2 SYGVKD come from the germline V gene. In nucleotides, the CDR3 is TGTGCCATCAGTGAGTCCCTAGCGGGAGAGACCCAGTACTTC. Translation: CAISESLAGETQYF.

The chain has TRBV11-2 and TRBJ1-2; D remains ambiguous. CDR1 and CDR2 (germline): SGHAT, FQNNGV. The CDR3 covers 14 residues. V lost 5 bases and J 2 bases, leaving 12 bases between the germline ends. The CDR3 here is CASSPTRQNYGYTF. The CDR3 DNA follows: TGTGCCAGCAGCCCCACCCGCCAGAACTATGGCTACACCTTC. The full variable domain, rest sourced from reference TRBV11-2 and TRBJ1-2, is EAGVAQSPRYKIIEKRQSVAFWCNPISGHATLYWYQQILGQGPKLLIQFQNNGVVDDSQLPKDRFSAERLKGVDSTLKIQPAKLEDSAVYLCASSPTRQNYGYTFGSGTRLTVV.

The chain has TRBV6-2 or TRBV6-3 and TRBJ2-7; D is unresolved. The germline V gene has CDR1 MNHEY and CDR2 SVGEGT. V was pared by 4 bases and J by 0 bases, with 7 bases between. The CDR3 runs 13 residues. CDR3 in amino acids: CASSSTLSYEQYF. The CDR3 DNA reads TGTGCCAGCAGTTCTACCCTCTCCTACGAGCAGTACTTC.

The chain is built from TRBV3-1 (or the pseudogene TRBV3-2) and TRBJ2-1, with 8 positions matching TRBD2. V lost 4 bases, J lost 0 bases, and 11 bases stayed unmatched. The germline V gene encodes CDR1 LGHDT and CDR2 YNNKEL (reference sequence). The length of the CDR3 is 18 residues. This chain's CDR3 is CASSRPGLEVSSYNEQFF. CDR3 DNA sequence: TGTGCCAGCAGCCGACCGGGACTAGAGGTTAGCTCCTACAATGAGCAGTTCTTC.

The CDR3 region is CASSVAARPYNEQFF. DNA for the CDR3: TGTGCCAGCAGCGTAGCAGCGCGCCCCTACAATGAGCAGTTCTTC. This chain links TRBV9 with TRBJ2-1; unclear D gene. Germline CDR1 SGDLS, CDR2 YYNGEE. The germline V and J ends were trimmed by 0 bases and 2 bases, with 9 bases remaining between them. The CDR3 covers 15 residues.

This rearrangement joins TRBV7-3 to TRBJ1-6, with D maybe TRBD1 (5 bases). Germline lookup yields CDR1 SGHTA and CDR2 FQGTGA. The CDR3 length is 13 residues. Trimming took off 1 base at V and 9 bases at J, with 7 bases between the two ends. This CDR3 reads CASSLRGSSPLHF. The CDR3 bases are TGTGCCAGCAGCTTAAGGGGCAGTTCACCCCTCCACTTT.

This sequence joins TRBV10-3 and TRBJ1-1; no clear D. V lost 2 bases and J lost 3, with 13 bases in between. The CDR3 has 15 amino acids. CDR1 and CDR2 (germline): ENHRY, SYGVKD. CDR3 in amino acids: CAISETHPSDTEAFF. CDR3 DNA sequence: TGTGCCATCAGTGAGACCCATCCGAGCGACACTGAAGCTTTCTTT.

The V gene is TRBV7-8, the J gene TRBJ1-5, with no clear D. V was clipped by 6 bases and J by 0 bases, with 15 bases between them. Germline CDR1 is SGHVS and CDR2 is FQNEAQ. The CDR3 is made up of 16 amino acids. CDR3 residues: CASRNSRFVSNQPQHF. CDR3 coding DNA: TGTGCCAGCAGAAATAGCCGGTTTGTTAGCAATCAGCCCCAGCATTTT. The whole variable domain, remainder taken from reference TRBV7-8 and TRBJ1-5, is GAGVSQSPRYKVAKRGQDVALRCDPISGHVSLFWYQQALGQGPEFLTYFQNEAQLDKSGLPSDRFFAERPEGSVSTLKIQRTQQEDSAVYLCASRNSRFVSNQPQHFGDGTRLSIL.

J is TRBJ2-1 and V is TRBV24-1, with 10 bases matching TRBD1. Germline V gives CDR1 KGHDR, CDR2 SFDVKD. The junction had 2 bases not matched to a gene; V was cut back by 4 bases and J by 3 bases. The CDR3 is made up of 15 amino acids. The CDR3 DNA reads TGTGCCACCAGTGAGGGACAGGGGATCTACAATGAGCAGTTCTTC. Encoded protein: CATSEGQGIYNEQFF.

The chain joins TRBV5-4 to TRBJ2-1; 8 positions match TRBD2. The CDR3 sequence is 13 residues long. Trimming cost V 4 bases and J 8 bases; bases outside gene matches: 5. CDR1 and CDR2 from the germline V gene are SGHNT and YYREEE (reference sequence). The CDR3 region has the DNA TGTGCCAGCAGCCCGGGAGGGAACCATGAGCAGTTCTTC. It is translated as CASSPGGNHEQFF.

The chain joins TRBV2 to TRBJ1-2; D uncertain. V was trimmed by 7 bases and J by 1 base, leaving 16 bases between them. Germline CDR1 reads SNHLY; CDR2 reads FYNNEI. This CDR3 spans 15 amino acids. The CDR3 DNA follows: TGTGCCAGCACTTACCTGGCGGGCGTTAACTATGGCTACACCTTC. This encodes CASTYLAGVNYGYTF.

V gene TRBV15 combines with J gene TRBJ1-1; D might be TRBD1 (5 bases). Per germline, CDR1 LNHNV and CDR2 YYDKDF (reference sequence). The CDR3 loop spans 14 amino acids. The V end lost 1 base, the J end lost 1 base, and 7 bases lay between the germline ends. In DNA form, the CDR3 reads TGTGCCACCAGCAGAGGGGGCACGAACACTGAAGCTTTCTTT. Translated: CATSRGGTNTEAFF. The full variable domain, in which reference TRBV15 and TRBJ1-1 provide the parts outside the CDR3, is DAMVIQNPRYQVTQFGKPVTLSCSQTLNHNVMYWYQQKSSQAPKLLFHYYDKDFNNEADTPDNFQSRRPNTSFCFLDIRSPGLGDTAMYLCATSRGGTNTEAFFGQGTRLTVV.

The CDR3 sequence is CATLGAGGKKETQYF. The CDR3 DNA sequence: TGTGCCACCCTGGGGGCGGGGGGGAAAAAAGAGACCCAGTACTTC. The chain employs TRBV2 and TRBJ2-5, with 9 bases that match TRBD2. J was trimmed by 3 bases and V by 10 bases; bases with no gene match: 12. The CDR3 is made up of 15 amino acids. CDR1 is SNHLY and CDR2 is FYNNEI in the germline V gene.

The V call is TRBV6-5, the J call TRBJ2-5; 7 nucleotides agree with TRBD1. The CDR3 extends over 14 amino acids. Trimming took 6 bases from V and 1 from J; bases not matched to a gene: 5. Germline values: CDR1 MNHEY, CDR2 SVGAGI. CDR3 nucleotide sequence: TGTGCCAGCAGCAATGACAGGGCCCAAGAGACCCAGTACTTC. The encoded protein is CASSNDRAQETQYF.

This clone has only a few counts. This chain joins TRBV11-3 and TRBJ2-2; 8 nucleotides match TRBD2. This CDR3 contains 16 residues. Germline CDR1 reads SGHNT; CDR2 reads YENEEA. Trimming removed 4 bases from V and 0 bases from J; junction bases left unmatched: 4. The CDR3 coding sequence is TGTGCCAGCAGCTCAATAGCGGGGTCGAACACCGGGGAGCTGTTTTTT. It translates to CASSSIAGSNTGELFF. Complete variable domain (other parts from reference TRBV11-3 and TRBJ2-2): EAGVVQSPRYKIIEKKQPVAFWCNPISGHNTLYWYLQNLGQGPELLIRYENEEAVDDSQLPKDRFSAERLKGVDSTLKIQPAELGDSAVYLCASSSIAGSNTGELFFGEGSRLTVL.

The gene calls are TRBV10-3 and TRBJ2-7, with D possibly being TRBD1 (5 bases). Germline lookup yields CDR1 ENHRY and CDR2 SYGVKD. The CDR3 consists of 13 residues. The V gene lost 0 bases and the J gene lost 5 bases, with 8 bases spanning the gap. The chain's CDR3 is CAISESRENEQYF. For the CDR3, the DNA is TGTGCCATCAGTGAGTCCAGGGAAAACGAGCAGTACTTC.

This chain connects TRBV11-2 to TRBJ1-1, with 7 nucleotides matching TRBD1. Germline-derived CDR1 and CDR2 are SGHAT and FQNNGV. The CDR3 runs to 18 residues. V lost 2 bases to trimming and J lost 1 base; unmatched junction nucleotides: 13. For the CDR3, the DNA is TGTGCCAGCAGCTTAAATTGGGGTAGGGGACAGAAGAACACTGAAGCTTTCTTT. Protein sequence: CASSLNWGRGQKNTEAFF.

This clone occurred many times. This chain uses TRBV11-2 with TRBJ2-7; the D gene is possibly TRBD2 (6 bases). The V and J ends lost 0 bases and 13 bases respectively, with 13 bases between them. CDR1 is SGHAT and CDR2 is FQNNGV in the germline V gene. The CDR3 loop spans 12 amino acids. The CDR3 region is CASSLDLEGPYF. The CDR3 nucleotides are TGTGCCAGCAGCTTAGATTTGGAGGGACCTTACTTC.

V usage is TRBV2 and J usage is TRBJ1-2; a possible D gene is TRBD1 (6 bases). Germline assignment: CDR1 SNHLY and CDR2 FYNNEI. The CDR3 sequence is 13 residues long. V was trimmed by 6 bases and J by 2 bases, leaving 10 bases between them. The CDR3 DNA reads TGTGCCAGCAGCCAGGGGCCCAACTATGGCTACACCTTC. Translated, it gives CASSQGPNYGYTF.

This clone was seen just once. CDR3 nucleotides: TGTGCCAGCAGCCTCCATGATGGCTACACCTTC. Translation gives CASSLHDGYTF. This chain links TRBV3-1 (or the pseudogene TRBV3-2) with TRBJ1-2; no firm D call. CDR1 is LGHDT, CDR2 YNNKEL, per germline (reference sequence). The CDR3 has 11 residues. V lost 4 bases to trimming and J lost 6 bases, with 6 bases between them.

V and J are TRBV9 and TRBJ2-3; a possible D gene is TRBD2 (6 bases). The CDR3 loop spans 16 amino acids. Germline loops: CDR1 SGDLS, CDR2 YYNGEE. V was shortened by 3 bases and J by 5 bases, with 19 bases between the two germline ends. Written as DNA, the CDR3 is TGTGCCAGCAGCGCGATAGCGGAGCCTCTCAGAGATACGCAGTATTTT. Residues: CASSAIAEPLRDTQYF.

The chain uses TRBV5-1 and TRBJ2-1; D gene unclear. The germline V gene encodes CDR1 SGHRS and CDR2 YFSETQ. The germline V and J ends were trimmed by 4 bases and 9 bases, with 20 bases remaining between them. CDR3 length: 15 residues. The CDR3 reads CASSQELAGLGEQFF. CDR3 DNA sequence: TGCGCCAGCAGCCAAGAGTTAGCCGGTCTGGGTGAGCAGTTCTTC.